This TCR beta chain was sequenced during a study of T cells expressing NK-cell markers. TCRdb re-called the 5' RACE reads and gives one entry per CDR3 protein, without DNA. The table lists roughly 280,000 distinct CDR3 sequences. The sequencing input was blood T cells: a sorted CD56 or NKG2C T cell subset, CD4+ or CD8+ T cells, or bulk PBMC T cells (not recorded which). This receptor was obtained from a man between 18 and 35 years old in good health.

CDR3 residues: CSASPGLSETQYF. The genes are TRBV20-1 and TRBJ2-5; there is no DNA to check the TCRdb D call of TRBD2. Germline CDR1 and CDR2: DFQATT and SNEGSKA (reference sequence). The CDR3 is 13 residues long.